One sample yielded the 30 T cell receptor beta chains listed below, sequenced in a study of radiation and T cells in renal cell carcinoma. Noted treatment: 15 Gy SBRT to primary tumor, nephrectomy 4 weeks later. Produced via immunoSEQ multiplex PCR; TCRdb's table is partial and in-frame only. The table records approximately 20,000 clones, around two thirds of them present only once. The sequencing here drew on tumor tissue, taken from a patient whose treatment included radiotherapy and nephrectomy. These TCRs come from a woman between 70 and 85 years old with renal cell carcinoma.

This rearrangement joins TRBV19 to TRBJ2-3; D tentatively fits TRBD1 or TRBD2 (6 bases each). The V end lost 4 bases, the J end lost 2 bases, and 13 bases lay between the germline ends. The CDR3 is made up of 15 amino acids. CDR1 is LNHDA, CDR2 SQIVND, per germline (reference sequence). The CDR3 sequence is CASSRGGGYTDTQYF. DNA for the CDR3: TGTGCCAGTAGTAGAGGAGGGGGATACACAGATACGCAGTATTTT. The entire variable domain, with the rest obtained from reference TRBV19 and TRBJ2-3, is as follows: DGGITQSPKYLFRKEGQNVTLSCEQNLNHDAMYWYRQDPGQGLRLIYYSQIVNDFQKGDIAEGYSVSREKKESFPLTVTSAQKNPTAFYLCASSRGGGYTDTQYFGPGTRLTVL.

This clone was observed a few times. The rearrangement uses TRBV2 and TRBJ2-7; D remains ambiguous. The CDR3 is 11 residues long. The germline CDR1 and CDR2 sequences are SNHLY and FYNNEI. The V end lost 11 bases, the J end lost 2 bases, and 10 bases lay between the germline ends. Written as DNA, the CDR3 is TGTGCCTACATGACCACCTACGAGCAGTACTTC. It codes for CAYMTTYEQYF.

The V gene is TRBV5-1, the J gene TRBJ2-1; D call uncertain. Germline V gives CDR1 SGHRS, CDR2 YFSETQ. CDR3 length equals 13 residues. Trimming took 3 bases from V and 2 from J, leaving 6 bases between them. The CDR3 spells CASSSQAYNEQFF. The CDR3 DNA reads TGCGCCAGCAGCTCCCAAGCCTACAATGAGCAGTTCTTC.

This rearrangement joins TRBV29-1 to TRBJ2-1; D is perhaps TRBD1 (7 bases). CDR1 is SQVTM and CDR2 is ANQGSEA in the germline V gene. CDR3 length: 13 residues. Trimming took 4 bases from V and 9 from J, leaving 16 bases between them. CDR3 in amino acids: CSVGLGGRAEQFF. In nucleotides, the CDR3 is TGCAGCGTTGGACTAGGGGGCCGGGCTGAGCAGTTCTTC.

The J gene is TRBJ1-4, the V gene TRBV9; 9 bases match TRBD1. Germline trimming cut 4 bases from V and 8 bases from J; bases unmatched to any gene: 9. The germline CDR1 and CDR2 sequences are SGDLS and YYNGEE. This CDR3 region has 15 residues. CDR3 DNA sequence: TGTGCCAGCAGCCCCCGGGACAGGGAAGGGGAAAAACTGTTTTTT. Protein: CASSPRDREGEKLFF.

V gene TRBV7-9 combines with J gene TRBJ2-3; D remains unclear. The germline CDR1 and CDR2 sequences are SEHNR and FQNEAQ (reference sequence). The V end lost 5 bases, the J end lost 0 bases, and 9 bases lay between the germline ends. The CDR3 covers 14 residues. The CDR3 protein is CASSRERSTDTQYF. As DNA, the CDR3 is TGTGCCAGCAGCCGCGAGCGTAGCACAGATACGCAGTATTTT.

The chain joins TRBV13 to TRBJ2-5; 9 nucleotides agree with TRBD1. This CDR3 is built from 13 residues. Germline loops: CDR1 PRHDT, CDR2 FYEKMQ (reference sequence). V dropped 5 bases and J dropped 7; count of bases not matched to a gene: 5. The CDR3 here is CASSQDRGRTQYF. For the CDR3, the DNA is TGTGCCAGCAGCCAAGACAGGGGGAGGACCCAGTACTTC. The whole variable domain, remainder taken from reference TRBV13 and TRBJ2-5, is AAGVIQSPRHLIKEKRETATLKCYPIPRHDTVYWYQQGPGQDPQFLISFYEKMQSDKGSIPDRFSAQQFSDYHSELNMSSLELGDSALYFCASSQDRGRTQYFGPGTRLLVL.

This chain uses TRBV11-2 with TRBJ2-5; 12 bases are a match to TRBD2. The CDR3 spans 17 residues. V gave up 1 base and J gave up 1 base; unmatched junction bases: 4. Germline values: CDR1 SGHAT, CDR2 FQNNGV. CDR3 sequence (DNA): TGTGCCAGCAGCTTAGGGCCTAGCGGGGGGGCCCAAGAGACCCAGTACTTC. This gives the protein CASSLGPSGGAQETQYF.

This chain connects TRBV28 to TRBJ1-2, with TRBD1 matching 7 bases. J was trimmed by 4 bases and V by 5 bases; bases with no gene match: 13. The germline V gene has CDR1 MDHEN and CDR2 SYDVKM. This CDR3 region has 16 residues. In nucleotides, the CDR3 is TGTGCCAGCAGTCTCGGGCTTCAACAGGGGTCCTATGGCTACACCTTC. Translated: CASSLGLQQGSYGYTF.

The chain recombines TRBV7-6 with TRBJ1-2; the D gene is possibly TRBD1 (5 bases). Germline V gives CDR1 SGHVS, CDR2 FNYEAQ. The CDR3 loop spans 19 amino acids. V was clipped by 1 base and J by 2 bases, with 23 bases between them. As DNA, the CDR3 is TGTGCCAGCAGCTTAGACGTTGCAGGGTTTCCCTCCCTCAACTATGGCTACACCTTC. Its translation: CASSLDVAGFPSLNYGYTF.

The chain carries TRBV11-2 and TRBJ2-7, with D perhaps TRBD1 or TRBD2 (7 bases each). V lost 1 base and J 7 bases, leaving 17 bases between the germline ends. The CDR3 loop spans 15 amino acids. Germline values: CDR1 SGHAT, CDR2 FQNNGV. This CDR3 is CASSLAGLGGGEQYF. The CDR3 DNA reads as TGTGCCAGCAGCTTAGCTGGACTAGGGGGCGGAGAGCAGTACTTC.

This clone was detected a few times. The gene calls are TRBV7-2 and TRBJ1-2, with 9 bases lining up with TRBD1. Trimming at V came to 4 bases and at J to 12 bases, leaving 3 bases not matched to a gene. CDR3 length equals 11 residues. Germline V gives CDR1 SGHTA, CDR2 FQGNSA. CDR3 region: CASSSNRGHTF. CDR3 sequence (DNA): TGTGCCAGCAGCTCTAACAGGGGGCACACCTTC.

V usage is TRBV19 and J usage is TRBJ2-5; D call uncertain. Looked up from germline, CDR1 is LNHDA and CDR2 is SQIVND (reference sequence). CDR3 size: 14 residues. V was pared by 1 base and J by 4 bases, with 10 bases between. The CDR3: CASSIAALGETQYF. The CDR3 coding sequence is TGTGCCAGTAGTATAGCGGCCCTGGGAGAGACCCAGTACTTC.

The chain recombines TRBV7-2 with TRBJ2-5; D remains ambiguous. Trimming shortened V by 0 bases and J by 7 bases, and 12 bases separated the two germline ends. The CDR3 loop spans 14 amino acids. CDR1 SGHTA and CDR2 FQGNSA come from the germline V gene. The CDR3 protein is CASSLAGSSGTQYF. In DNA, the CDR3 is TGTGCCAGCAGCTTAGCAGGTAGCTCGGGGACCCAGTACTTC.

This chain links TRBV7-2 with TRBJ1-4, with TRBD1 matching over 7 bases. After removal of 0 bases from V and 8 bases from J, the junction contained 6 bases not matched to a gene. CDR1 is SGHTA, CDR2 FQGNSA, per germline. There are 15 residues in the CDR3. The CDR3 coding sequence is TGTGCCAGCAGCTTAGCGACAGGGAAGAACGAAAAACTGTTTTTT. Protein product: CASSLATGKNEKLFF.

The rearrangement joins TRBV19 to TRBJ2-1; 15 positions match TRBD2. This CDR3 is built from 15 residues. Per germline, CDR1 LNHDA and CDR2 SQIVND (reference sequence). J gave up 7 bases and V 4 bases, and 2 bases lay outside the gene matches. CDR3 DNA sequence: TGTGCCAGTAGTAAGGGGACTAGCGGGGGGAATGAGCAGTTCTTC. It is translated as CASSKGTSGGNEQFF.

V usage is TRBV28 and J usage is TRBJ1-6, with D possibly matching TRBD1 (6 bases). The CDR3 is 15 residues long. The germline V and J ends were trimmed by 6 bases and 10 bases, with 19 bases remaining between them. The germline CDR1 and CDR2 sequences are MDHEN and SYDVKM. CDR3 DNA: TGTGCCAGCAGCTTCACAGACAGGCTTGGGTCACCCCTCCACTTT. Amino acids: CASSFTDRLGSPLHF.

This clone is labeled medium-sized (0.01 to 0.1%). The chain uses TRBV11-3 and TRBJ1-1, with D hard to call. This CDR3 region has 17 residues. Germline CDR1 is SGHNT and CDR2 is YENEEA. The germline V and J ends were trimmed by 0 bases and 4 bases, with 18 bases remaining between them. CDR3 DNA: TGTGCCAGCAGCTTAGATAGGTCAGGCGTGTGGTTCACTGAAGCTTTCTTT. Translation: CASSLDRSGVWFTEAFF.

The V gene is TRBV5-4, the J gene TRBJ2-1; 11 bases match TRBD2. The CDR3 loop spans 15 amino acids. From germline, CDR1 is SGHNT and CDR2 YYREEE (reference sequence). V gave up 4 bases and J gave up 8 bases; unmatched junction bases: 8. The DNA for the CDR3 is TGTGCCAGCAGCAATAGCGGGGGGGCTGAGGATGAGCAGTTCTTC. Amino acid sequence: CASSNSGGAEDEQFF.

By proportion, this clone is medium-sized. The chain employs TRBV29-1 and TRBJ2-5; D ambiguous. V was shortened by 0 bases and J by 7 bases, with 9 bases between the two germline ends. The CDR3 runs 12 residues. CDR1 and CDR2 from the germline V gene are SQVTM and ANQGSEA. The CDR3 spells CSVEDGVGTQYF. As DNA, the CDR3 is TGCAGCGTTGAAGATGGAGTAGGGACCCAGTACTTC.

The chain employs TRBV6-5 and TRBJ1-2; possibly TRBD1 for D (5 bases). Looked up from germline, CDR1 is MNHEY and CDR2 is SVGAGI. The germline V and J ends were trimmed by 4 bases and 4 bases, with 10 bases remaining between them. The CDR3 spans 13 residues. The CDR3 reads CASSSSGSYGYTF. In DNA form, the CDR3 reads TGTGCCAGCAGTTCATCAGGGTCCTATGGCTACACCTTC.

This clone was seen more than once but under ten times. This chain connects TRBV21-1 to TRBJ2-7; the D call in the table, TRBD1, was not verified against the DNA. TRBV21-1 is noted as a pseudogene. The CDR3 covers 16 residues. This CDR3 is CASSKGQGAESCEQYF. The DNA of the CDR3 is TGTGCCAGCAGCAAAGGACAGGGGGCTGAATCATGCGAGCAGTACTTC.

The chain combines TRBV7-2 with TRBJ2-3; D is possibly TRBD2 (5 bases). V dropped 1 base and J dropped 5 bases, with 10 bases sitting between them. The CDR3 has 14 residues. CDR1 and CDR2 from the germline V gene are SGHTA and FQGNSA. DNA of the CDR3: TGTGCCAGCAGCTTAGACGGGGATGGAGATACGCAGTATTTT. Its protein is CASSLDGDGDTQYF.

CDR3 residues: CASSLLETQYF. In nucleotides, the CDR3 is TGTGCCAGCAGTTTATTGGAGACCCAGTACTTC. The genes are TRBV25-1 and TRBJ2-5; D not resolved. V was clipped by 5 bases and J by 5 bases, with 6 bases between them. The CDR3 totals 11 residues. CDR1 is MGHDK and CDR2 is SYGVNS in the germline V gene.

V is TRBV4-3 and J is TRBJ1-1; D unclear. This CDR3 region has 15 residues. The V end was cut by 0 bases, the J end by 0 bases, with 8 bases between. CDR1 and CDR2 from the germline V gene are LGHNA and YSLEER. The CDR3 DNA is TGCGCCAGCAGCCAAGAGCCCACAGTGAACACTGAAGCTTTCTTT. Translating gives CASSQEPTVNTEAFF.

This clone came up a few times. The chain uses TRBV19 and TRBJ1-3, with unresolved D. Germline V gene lookup returns CDR1 LNHDA and CDR2 SQIVND (reference sequence). This CDR3 is built from 15 residues. V lost 5 bases, J lost 1 base, and 12 bases lay in between. CDR3 DNA sequence: TGTGCCAGTAGTCCCGAGACTGTGTCTGGAAACACCATATATTTT. It is translated as CASSPETVSGNTIYF.

This clone was observed a few times. The chain couples TRBV5-5 to TRBJ1-6; D unresolved. CDR3 length: 17 amino acids. Trimming took off 4 bases at V and 0 bases at J, with 14 bases between the two ends. CDR1 is SGHKS, CDR2 YYEKEE, per germline (reference sequence). This CDR3 reads CASSTGRLFSYNSPLHF. The CDR3 DNA reads as TGTGCCAGCAGCACCGGACGCTTATTCTCCTATAATTCACCCCTCCACTTT.

This chain connects TRBV27 to TRBJ2-3, with D unresolved. The CDR3 loop spans 13 amino acids. V shed 3 bases and J shed 1 base, with 5 bases lying between them. Germline CDR1 is MNHEY and CDR2 is SMNVEV (reference sequence). CDR3 residues: CASSLKRTDTQYF. The CDR3 bases are TGTGCCAGCAGTTTGAAGCGCACAGATACGCAGTATTTT.

Only one count was recorded for this clone. This sequence joins TRBV6-6 and TRBJ1-2; D may be TRBD1 (6 bases). CDR3 length: 13 amino acids. Germline V gives CDR1 MNHNY, CDR2 SVGAGI (reference sequence). Trimming removed 6 bases at V and 8 bases at J, with 16 bases between. The CDR3 coding sequence is TGTGCCAGCAGCGCTCGAACAGGGTTCGGCTACACCTTC. This gives the protein CASSARTGFGYTF.

The chain carries TRBV7-9 and TRBJ2-3; 8 bases fit TRBD1. CDR1 is SEHNR and CDR2 is FQNEAQ in the germline V gene (reference sequence). Trimming took 3 bases from V and 5 from J; bases not matched to a gene: 4. The CDR3 runs to 14 residues. CDR3 sequence reads: CASSFQGAGDTQYF. DNA of the CDR3: TGTGCCAGCAGCTTTCAGGGGGCAGGAGATACGCAGTATTTT. The full variable domain, rest sourced from reference TRBV7-9 and TRBJ2-3, is DTGVSQNPRHKITKRGQNVTFRCDPISEHNRLYWYRQTLGQGPEFLTYFQNEAQLEKSRLLSDRFSAERPKGSFSTLEIQRTEQGDSAMYLCASSFQGAGDTQYFGPGTRLTVL.